Detailed here is one T cell receptor beta chain. Its specificity is unknown. The data derive from a study of radiation and T cells in renal cell carcinoma. Time point of the sample: blood 2 weeks post-SBRT. Treatment described: 15 Gy SBRT to primary tumor, nephrectomy 4 weeks later. Serial blood draws occurred at baseline and 2 and 4 weeks post-SBRT. The method was immunoSEQ multiplex PCR; TCRdb's version includes in-frame clones alone and lacks a portion of them. The sample lists 150,000 or so clones, over 80% seen once, with about an eighth in the top ten. Study-wide results and limits: From baseline, blood top tumor clonotypes peaked at 2 weeks post-radiation. Without pretreatment biopsies, baseline tumor clonotype presence was undetermined.

Trimming took 6 bases from V and 4 from J; bases not matched to a gene: 2. The germline V gene has CDR1 LNHDA and CDR2 SQIVND (reference sequence). CDR3 length: 13 residues. The receptor was isolated from a woman aged 45-65 years with renal cell carcinoma. Here the sequenced sample was blood, taken from a patient whose treatment included radiotherapy and nephrectomy. The chain links TRBV19 to TRBJ2-5; 10 bases map to TRBD2. The CDR3 protein is CASSLAGAETQYF. CDR3 sequence (DNA): TGTGCCAGTAGCCTAGCGGGGGCAGAGACCCAGTACTTC.